These 11 T cell receptor beta chains share one sample of origin, sequenced in a study of blood T cell repertoires in COVID-19. The data were produced by immunoSEQ multiplex PCR, yet TCRdb's version contains in-frame clones alone and is incomplete. The repertoire holds roughly 180,000 clones, with roughly 80% as singletons. The sample consisted of peripheral blood. The receptor source for this set is a human donor in a cohort sampled during active COVID-19.

CDR3 nucleotide sequence: TGCGCCAGCAGCCAAGAGGGGGAGGATGAAGCTTTCTTT. Translation gives CASSQEGEDEAFF. V usage is TRBV4-1 and J usage is TRBJ1-1, with D maybe TRBD1 (5 bases). Trimming removed 0 bases from V and 7 bases from J, with 9 bases in between. The germline CDR1 and CDR2 sequences are MGHRA and YSYEKL. There are 13 residues in the CDR3.

V is TRBV20-1 and J is TRBJ1-2, with D tentatively TRBD1 (6 bases). V lost 6 bases and J 5 bases, leaving 10 bases between the germline ends. CDR3 length: 11 residues. CDR1 and CDR2 (germline): DFQATT, SNEGSKA (reference sequence). The CDR3 DNA sequence: TGCAGTGCCCTAGGACAGTATGGCTACACCTTC. This gives the protein CSALGQYGYTF.

V is TRBV9 and J is TRBJ2-3; TRBD2 is a possible D gene (6 bases). From germline, CDR1 is SGDLS and CDR2 YYNGEE. Trimming pared 4 bases from V and 4 bases from J, leaving 16 bases between. The CDR3 covers 15 residues. CDR3 region: CASSSAGTFSDTQYF. Written as DNA, the CDR3 is TGTGCCAGCAGCTCCGCCGGGACTTTCTCAGATACGCAGTATTTT.

The chain joins TRBV12-3 or TRBV12-4 to TRBJ1-2; unclear D gene. The CDR3 runs to 12 residues. The V gene lost 0 bases and the J gene lost 5 bases, with 4 bases spanning the gap. The CDR3: CASSLAVYGYTF. As DNA, the CDR3 is TGTGCCAGCAGTTTAGCCGTATATGGCTACACCTTC.

Here the CDR3 reads CAIGQGRVNTEAFF. The CDR3 coding sequence is TGTGCCATTGGACAGGGAAGGGTGAACACTGAAGCTTTCTTT. The chain recombines TRBV10-3 with TRBJ1-1; TRBD1 agrees at 8 bases. The length of the CDR3 is 14 residues. The trim removed 9 bases at V and 0 bases at J, leaving 6 bases unmatched. Germline CDR1 ENHRY, CDR2 SYGVKD.

This rearrangement joins TRBV29-1 to TRBJ1-1, with TRBD1 as a possible D gene (6 bases). There are 9 residues in the CDR3. Trimming pared 6 bases from V and 8 bases from J, leaving 7 bases between. CDR1 and CDR2 from the germline V gene are SQVTM and ANQGSEA. The CDR3 here is CSVDREAFF. The CDR3 nucleotides are TGCAGCGTAGACAGGGAAGCTTTCTTT.

This clone was observed a single time. This chain uses TRBV5-1 with TRBJ2-1, with 7 nucleotides matching TRBD2. The CDR3 is 15 residues long. Trimming took 1 base from V and 8 from J; bases not matched to a gene: 9. Germline V gene sequence: CDR1 SGHRS, CDR2 YFSETQ. The CDR3 DNA sequence: TGCGCCAGCAGCTTGAACGAGGGAGGGTGGGATGAGCAGTTCTTC. This sequence encodes CASSLNEGGWDEQFF.

In this sample, this clone turned up a few times. The genes are TRBV4-1 and TRBJ2-5, with 12 positions matching TRBD1. Germline V gene data show CDR1 as MGHRA and CDR2 as YSYEKL. The CDR3 extends over 17 amino acids. With 0 bases clipped from V and 5 bases from J, the junction kept 7 bases outside the gene matches. The CDR3 region is CASSQEPGQGAWETQYF. The CDR3 DNA reads TGCGCCAGCAGCCAAGAACCGGGACAGGGGGCTTGGGAGACCCAGTACTTC.

The rearrangement uses TRBV7-8 and TRBJ2-7; weak D call: TRBD2 (5 bases). CDR3 length: 14 residues. V was cut by 1 base and J by 1 base, with 8 bases left in between. Germline V CDR1 and CDR2: SGHVS, FQNEAQ. CDR3 in DNA: TGTGCCAGCAGCTTAGGGGGAGTGTCCTACGAGCAGTACTTC. This sequence encodes CASSLGGVSYEQYF.

The CDR3 spells CASTVPGQTYNEQFF. The CDR3 DNA reads as TGTGCCAGCACCGTACCGGGACAGACTTACAATGAGCAGTTCTTC. The V gene is TRBV7-8, the J gene TRBJ2-1; 7 nucleotides match TRBD1. CDR3 length equals 15 residues. Germline lookup yields CDR1 SGHVS and CDR2 FQNEAQ. Trimming cost V 7 bases and J 4 bases; bases outside gene matches: 10.

J is TRBJ1-2 and V is TRBV9; TRBD1 matches 10 bases. The germline gives CDR1 SGDLS, CDR2 YYNGEE. The CDR3 consists of 14 residues. V was pared by 6 bases and J by 2 bases, with 4 bases of the junction left unmatched. The CDR3 loop is CASTPGQGNYGYTF. The CDR3, as DNA: TGTGCCAGCACCCCGGGACAGGGGAACTATGGCTACACCTTC. Together with reference TRBV9 and TRBJ1-2, the CDR3 gives the full variable domain: DSGVTQTPKHLITATGQRVTLRCSPRSGDLSVYWYQQSLDQGLQFLIQYYNGEERAKGNILERFSAQQFPDLHSELNLSSLELGDSALYFCASTPGQGNYGYTFGSGTRLTVV.